What follows describes a single TCR beta chain. Naive CD8 populations comprised CD45RO-negative cells positively selected for CCR7, excluding terminally differentiated effector memory CD45RA+ cells. The CDR3 has 13 residues. V was shortened by 5 bases and J by 0 bases, with 11 bases between the two germline ends. Germline CDR1 is GTSNPN and CDR2 is SVGIG (reference sequence). The data derive from a study of shared clonotypes between healthy human individuals. Sequencing used immunoSEQ multiplex PCR; TCRdb keeps in-frame clones, though not all of them. This sample yields just over 2,000,000 clones, of which approximately 94% are seen a single time; 1% to 1.3% belongs to the top ten.

The chain uses TRBV30 and TRBJ2-7; D possibly matches TRBD1 or TRBD2 (5 bases each). This receptor was taken from a man younger than 35 in good health. The source material was naive CD8+ T cells sorted from blood. CDR3 coding DNA: TGTGCCTGGGCGGTTGGGGGCTCCTACGAGCAGTACTTC. This codes for CAWAVGGSYEQYF.